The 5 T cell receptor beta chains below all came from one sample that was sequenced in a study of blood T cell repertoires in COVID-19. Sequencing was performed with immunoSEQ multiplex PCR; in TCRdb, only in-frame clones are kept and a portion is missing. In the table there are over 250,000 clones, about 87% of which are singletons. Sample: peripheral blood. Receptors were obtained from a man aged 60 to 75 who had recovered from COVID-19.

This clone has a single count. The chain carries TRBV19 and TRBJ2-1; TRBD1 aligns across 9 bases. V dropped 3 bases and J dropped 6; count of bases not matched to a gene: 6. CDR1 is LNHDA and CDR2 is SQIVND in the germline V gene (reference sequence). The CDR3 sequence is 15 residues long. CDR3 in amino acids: CASSMRGTGLNEQFF. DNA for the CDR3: TGTGCCAGTAGTATGCGCGGGACAGGGCTCAATGAGCAGTTCTTC.

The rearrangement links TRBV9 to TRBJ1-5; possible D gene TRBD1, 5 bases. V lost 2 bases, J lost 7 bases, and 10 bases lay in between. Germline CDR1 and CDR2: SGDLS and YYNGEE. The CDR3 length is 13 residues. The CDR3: CASSVRVGQPQHF. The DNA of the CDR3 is TGTGCCAGCAGCGTCAGGGTTGGCCAGCCCCAGCATTTT.

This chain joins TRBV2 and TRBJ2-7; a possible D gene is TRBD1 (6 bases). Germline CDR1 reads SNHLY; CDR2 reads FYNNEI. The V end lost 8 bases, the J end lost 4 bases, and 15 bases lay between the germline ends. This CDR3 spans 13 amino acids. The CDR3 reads CASSRQEVYEQYF. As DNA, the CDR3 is TGTGCCAGCTCGCGACAGGAAGTATACGAGCAGTACTTC.

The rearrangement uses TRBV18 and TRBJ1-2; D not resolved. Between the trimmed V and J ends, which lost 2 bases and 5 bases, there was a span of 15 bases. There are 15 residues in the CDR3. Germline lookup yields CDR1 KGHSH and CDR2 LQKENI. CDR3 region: CASSPFTQEAYGYTF. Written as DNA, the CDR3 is TGTGCCAGCTCACCATTCACACAAGAGGCGTATGGCTACACCTTC. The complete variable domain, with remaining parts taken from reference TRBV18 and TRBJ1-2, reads NAGVMQNPRHLVRRRGQEARLRCSPMKGHSHVYWYRQLPEEGLKFMVYLQKENIIDESGMPKERFSAEFPKEGPSILRIQQVVRGDSAAYFCASSPFTQEAYGYTFGSGTRLTVV.

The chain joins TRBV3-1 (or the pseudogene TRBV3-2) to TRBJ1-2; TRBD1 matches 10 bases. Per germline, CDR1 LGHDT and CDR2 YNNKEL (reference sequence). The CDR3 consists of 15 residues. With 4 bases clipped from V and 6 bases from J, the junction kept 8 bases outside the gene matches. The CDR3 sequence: CASSPRDRGRDGYTF. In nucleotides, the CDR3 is TGTGCCAGCAGCCCTCGGGACAGGGGCAGGGATGGCTACACCTTC.